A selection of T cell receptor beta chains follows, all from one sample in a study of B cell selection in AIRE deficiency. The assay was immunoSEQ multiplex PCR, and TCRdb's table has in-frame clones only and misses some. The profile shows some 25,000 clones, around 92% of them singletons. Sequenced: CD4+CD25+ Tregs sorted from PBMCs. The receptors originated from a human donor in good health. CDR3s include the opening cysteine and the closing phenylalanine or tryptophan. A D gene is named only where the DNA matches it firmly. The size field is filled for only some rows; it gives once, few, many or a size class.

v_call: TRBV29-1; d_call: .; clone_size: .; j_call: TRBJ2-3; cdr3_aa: CSVDGVGSTDTQYF; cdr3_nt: TGCAGCGTTGATGGGGTTGGGAGCACAGATACGCAGTATTTT
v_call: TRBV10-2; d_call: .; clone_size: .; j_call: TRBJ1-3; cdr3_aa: CASGRNPGNTIYF; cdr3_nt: TGCGCCAGCGGACGAAACCCTGGAAACACCATATATTTT
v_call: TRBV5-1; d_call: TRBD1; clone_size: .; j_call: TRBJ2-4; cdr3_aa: CASSRGQGLAKNIQYF; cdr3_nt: TGCGCCAGCAGCAGGGGACAGGGGCTAGCCAAAAACATTCAGTACTTC
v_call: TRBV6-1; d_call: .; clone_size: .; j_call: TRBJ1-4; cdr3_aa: CASSELEKLFF; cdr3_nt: TGTGCCAGCAGTGAGCTAGAAAAACTGTTTTTT
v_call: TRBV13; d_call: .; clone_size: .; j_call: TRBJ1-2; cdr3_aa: CASSWTGGNYGYTF; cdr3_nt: TGTGCCAGCAGCTGGACGGGGGGAAACTATGGCTACACCTTC
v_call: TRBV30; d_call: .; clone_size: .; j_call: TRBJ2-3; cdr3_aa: CAWSAPGNTQYF; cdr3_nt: TGTGCCTGGAGTGCCCCGGGAAATACGCAGTATTTT
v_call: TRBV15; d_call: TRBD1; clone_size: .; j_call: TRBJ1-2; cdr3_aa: CATSRSGQGVYGYTF; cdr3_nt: TGTGCCACCAGCCGGTCCGGACAGGGGGTCTATGGCTACACCTTC
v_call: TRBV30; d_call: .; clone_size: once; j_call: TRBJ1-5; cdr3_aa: CAWSGTPGQPQHF; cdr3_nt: TGTGCCTGGAGTGGGACCCCTGGGCAGCCCCAGCATTTT
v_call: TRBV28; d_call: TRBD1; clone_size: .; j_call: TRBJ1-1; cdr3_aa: CASSASGTGGTEAFF; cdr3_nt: TGTGCCAGCAGTGCCTCCGGGACAGGGGGGACTGAAGCTTTCTTT
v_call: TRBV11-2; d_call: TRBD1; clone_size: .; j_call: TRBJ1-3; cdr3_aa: CASSFLFWTGGPGNTIYF; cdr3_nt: TGTGCCAGCAGCTTTCTTTTTTGGACAGGGGGCCCTGGAAACACCATATATTTT
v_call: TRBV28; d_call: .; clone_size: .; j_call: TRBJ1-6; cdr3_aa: CAGRNWNSPLHF; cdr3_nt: TGTGCCGGTCGGAACTGGAATTCACCCCTCCACTTT
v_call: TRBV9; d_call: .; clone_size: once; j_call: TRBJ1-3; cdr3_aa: CASNYSGNTIYF; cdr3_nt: TGTGCCAGCAACTACTCTGGAAACACCATATATTTT
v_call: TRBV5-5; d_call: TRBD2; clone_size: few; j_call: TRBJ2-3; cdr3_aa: CAGRGGITDTQYF; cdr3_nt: TGTGCCGGCCGCGGGGGGATCACAGATACGCAGTATTTT
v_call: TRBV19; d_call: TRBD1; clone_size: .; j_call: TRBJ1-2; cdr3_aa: CASRDRDRDGYTF; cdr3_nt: TGTGCCAGTAGGGACCGGGACAGGGATGGCTACACCTTC
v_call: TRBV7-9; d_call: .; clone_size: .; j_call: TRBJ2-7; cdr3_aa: CASSFSGQEQYF; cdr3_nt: TGTGCCAGCAGTTTTAGCGGACAGGAGCAGTACTTC
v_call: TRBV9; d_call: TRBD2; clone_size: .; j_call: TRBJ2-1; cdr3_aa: CASGEGTYNEQFF; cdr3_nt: TGTGCCAGCGGGGAGGGGACCTACAATGAGCAGTTCTTC
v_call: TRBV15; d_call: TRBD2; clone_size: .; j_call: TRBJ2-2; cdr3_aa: CATSRARGVGTGELFF; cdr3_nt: TGTGCCACCAGCAGAGCCCGGGGGGTAGGCACCGGGGAGCTGTTTTTT
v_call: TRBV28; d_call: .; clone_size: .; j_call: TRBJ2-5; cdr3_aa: CASSFAGRRQETQYF; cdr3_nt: TGTGCCAGCAGTTTTGCGGGACGGAGACAAGAGACCCAGTACTTC
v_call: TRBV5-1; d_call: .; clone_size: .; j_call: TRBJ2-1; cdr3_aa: CASSDSGSSYNEQFF; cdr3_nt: TGCGCCAGCAGCGATAGCGGAAGCTCCTACAATGAGCAGTTCTTC
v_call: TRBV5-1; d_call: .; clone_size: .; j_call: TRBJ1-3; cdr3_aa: CASSPIGGSGNTIYF; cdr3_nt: TGCGCCAGCAGCCCCATAGGAGGGTCTGGAAACACCATATATTTT
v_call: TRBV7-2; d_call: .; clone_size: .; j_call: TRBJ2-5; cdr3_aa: CASSRGGNQETQYF; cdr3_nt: TGTGCCAGCAGCCGAGGAGGGAACCAAGAGACCCAGTACTTC
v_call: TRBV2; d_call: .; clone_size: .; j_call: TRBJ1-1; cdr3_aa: CASSERTGNTEAFF; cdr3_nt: TGTGCCAGCAGTGAAAGGACGGGGAACACTGAAGCTTTCTTT
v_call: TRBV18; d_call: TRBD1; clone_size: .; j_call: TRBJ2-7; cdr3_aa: CASSPTGVPSYEQYF; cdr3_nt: TGTGCCAGCTCACCTACAGGGGTCCCCTCCTACGAGCAGTACTTC
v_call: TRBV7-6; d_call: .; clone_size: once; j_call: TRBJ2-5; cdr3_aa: CASSLGLDALPRYF; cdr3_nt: TGTGCCAGCAGCTTAGGGTTGGACGCCCTACCGCGGTACTTC
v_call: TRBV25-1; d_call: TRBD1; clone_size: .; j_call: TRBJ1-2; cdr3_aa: CASSRDRTYGYTF; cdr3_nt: TGTGCCAGCAGTAGGGACAGGACCTATGGCTACACCTTC
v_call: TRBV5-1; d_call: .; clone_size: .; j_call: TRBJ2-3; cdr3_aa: CASSPPGQSSTDTQYF; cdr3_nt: TGCGCCAGCAGCCCTCCTGGACAGTCTAGCACAGATACGCAGTATTTT
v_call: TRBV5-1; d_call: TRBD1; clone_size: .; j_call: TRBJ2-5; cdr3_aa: CASRSGQAYQETQYF; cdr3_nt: TGCGCCAGCAGGTCCGGACAGGCATACCAAGAGACCCAGTACTTC
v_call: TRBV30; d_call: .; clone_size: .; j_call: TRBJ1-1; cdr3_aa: CAWRELLNTEAFF; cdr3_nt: TGTGCCTGGAGGGAACTACTGAACACTGAAGCTTTCTTT
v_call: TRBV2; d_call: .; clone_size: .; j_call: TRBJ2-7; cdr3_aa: CASSEMGGASYEQYF; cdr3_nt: TGTGCCAGCAGTGAAATGGGGGGGGCAAGCTACGAGCAGTACTTC
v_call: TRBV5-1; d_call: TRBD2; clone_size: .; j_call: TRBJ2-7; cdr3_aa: CASSGTSGGAYEQYF; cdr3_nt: TGCGCCAGCAGCGGAACTAGCGGGGGGGCATACGAGCAGTACTTC
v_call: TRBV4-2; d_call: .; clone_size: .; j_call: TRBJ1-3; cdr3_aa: CASSQDLWGPGNTIYF; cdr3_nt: TGTGCCAGCAGCCAAGATTTGTGGGGACCTGGAAACACCATATATTTT
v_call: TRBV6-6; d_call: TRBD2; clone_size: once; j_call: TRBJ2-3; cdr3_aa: CASKLAGGHRGTQYF; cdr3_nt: TGTGCCAGCAAACTAGCGGGGGGTCACAGGGGTACGCAGTATTTT
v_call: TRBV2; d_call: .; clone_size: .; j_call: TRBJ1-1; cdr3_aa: CASRSDRNTEAFF; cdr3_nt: TGTGCCAGCAGATCCGACAGGAACACTGAAGCTTTCTTT
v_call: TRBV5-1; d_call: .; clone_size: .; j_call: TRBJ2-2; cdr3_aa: CASSSTNANTGELFF; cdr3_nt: TGCGCCAGCAGCTCGACAAACGCGAACACCGGGGAGCTGTTTTTT
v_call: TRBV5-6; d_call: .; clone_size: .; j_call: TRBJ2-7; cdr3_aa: CASHNRVSYEQYF; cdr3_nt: TGTGCCAGCCACAACAGAGTCTCCTACGAGCAGTACTTC
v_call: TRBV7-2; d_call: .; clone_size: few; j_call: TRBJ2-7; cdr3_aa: CASSPAGQGRSWDF; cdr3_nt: TGTGCCAGCAGCCCAGCGGGGCAGGGGCGTAGTTGGGACTTC
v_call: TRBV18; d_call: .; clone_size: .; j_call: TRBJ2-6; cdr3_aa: CASSGQGTIGANVLTF; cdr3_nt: TGTGCCAGCTCAGGGCAGGGTACGATAGGGGCCAACGTCCTGACTTTC
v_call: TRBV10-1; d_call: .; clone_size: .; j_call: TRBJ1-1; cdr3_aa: CASWTPLAEAFF; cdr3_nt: TGCGCCAGTTGGACTCCGCTCGCTGAAGCTTTCTTT
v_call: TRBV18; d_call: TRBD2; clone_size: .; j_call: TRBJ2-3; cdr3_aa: CASSPVAGGADTQYF; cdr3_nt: TGTGCCAGCTCACCGGTAGCGGGGGGCGCAGATACGCAGTATTTT
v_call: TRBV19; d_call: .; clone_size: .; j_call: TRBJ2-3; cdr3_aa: CASSSRRLLALTSTDTQYF; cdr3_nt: TGTGCCAGTAGTAGCCGTAGATTACTCGCATTAACTAGCACAGATACGCAGTATTTT
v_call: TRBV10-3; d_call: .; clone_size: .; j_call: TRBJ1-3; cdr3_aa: CAISEESSGNTIYF; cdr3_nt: TGTGCCATCAGTGAGGAGAGCTCTGGAAACACCATATATTTT
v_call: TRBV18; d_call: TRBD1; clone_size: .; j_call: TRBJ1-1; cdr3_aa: CASSPRQGGGNTEAFF; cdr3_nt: TGTGCCAGCTCACCAAGACAGGGGGGTGGGAACACTGAAGCTTTCTTT
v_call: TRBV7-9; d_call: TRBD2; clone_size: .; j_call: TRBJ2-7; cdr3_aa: CASSLTGGRSYEQYF; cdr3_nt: TGTGCCAGCAGCTTAACGGGAGGGAGGTCCTACGAGCAGTACTTC
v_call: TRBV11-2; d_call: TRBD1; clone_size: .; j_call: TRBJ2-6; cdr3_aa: CASRPGYGTGSSGANVLTF; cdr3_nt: TGTGCCAGCAGGCCTGGGTACGGGACAGGGTCCTCTGGGGCCAACGTCCTGACTTTC
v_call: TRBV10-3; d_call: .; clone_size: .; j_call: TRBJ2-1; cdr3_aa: CAISEARSNEQFF; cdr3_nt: TGTGCCATCAGTGAGGCCCGGTCTAATGAGCAGTTCTTC
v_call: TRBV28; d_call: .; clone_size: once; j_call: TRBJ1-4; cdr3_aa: CASSLYSGKLFF; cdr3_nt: TGTGCCAGCAGTTTATACTCCGGAAAACTGTTTTTT
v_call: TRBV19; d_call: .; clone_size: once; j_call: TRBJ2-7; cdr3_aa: CASSPPGSYEQYF; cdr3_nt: TGTGCCAGTAGTCCACCCGGCTCCTACGAGCAGTACTTC
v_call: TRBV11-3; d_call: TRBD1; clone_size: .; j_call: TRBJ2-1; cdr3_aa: CASSLDGTGGWNEQFF; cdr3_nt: TGTGCCAGCAGCTTAGATGGGACAGGGGGCTGGAATGAGCAGTTCTTC
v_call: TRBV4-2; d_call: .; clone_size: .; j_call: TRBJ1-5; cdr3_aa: CASSQISGNNQPQHF; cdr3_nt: TGTGCCAGCAGTCAGATATCAGGGAACAATCAGCCCCAGCATTTT